This record concerns one T cell receptor beta chain sequence. Sequencing was performed with immunoSEQ multiplex PCR; in TCRdb, only in-frame clones are kept and a portion is missing. The sample yields about 68,000 clones, around nine tenths seen once. This entry belongs to a study of T cell changes during pregnancy in multiple sclerosis. Germline V gives CDR1 MNHNY, CDR2 SVGAGI (reference sequence). The germline V and J ends were trimmed by 6 bases and 2 bases, with 12 bases remaining between them. This CDR3 is built from 14 residues. The chain recombines TRBV6-6 with TRBJ2-3; D possibly corresponds to TRBD1 (6 bases). Sample: peripheral blood, taken in the third trimester of pregnancy. The receptor was derived from a female donor with multiple sclerosis, enrolled in a pregnancy study. CDR3 DNA: TGTGCCAGCAGAATTGGACAGCCCACAGATACGCAGTATTTT. Amino acid sequence: CASRIGQPTDTQYF.